This T cell receptor beta chain originates from a study of T cells in Graves' hyperthyroidism and ophthalmopathy. Study-level results: Researchers found most expanded thyroid clonotypes above 0.001 in blood as well. From stable hyperthyroidism, ophthalmopathy was set apart by a 13 V-J model.

There were TCR beta CDR3 regions amplified from RNA transcripts. TCR CDR3 regions were first amplified by RT-PCR with HTBI primers. Each CDR3 protein gets one entry after TCRdb re-called the multiplex PCR reads with MiXCR. Of fewer than 650,000 distinct CDR3 sequences listed, 46% are singletons. This clonotype was seen many times. Its target is not known. CDR3 length equals 13 residues. Losses at the gene ends were 7 bases for V and 5 bases for J; bases not matched to a gene: 10. CDR1 DFQATT and CDR2 SNEGSKA come from the germline V gene (reference sequence). The chain recombines TRBV20-1 with TRBJ2-7; TRBD2 aligns across 8 bases. The receptor was derived from an adult woman with Graves' disease, either hyperthyroidism or ophthalmopathy (not recorded which). Material for sequencing was peripheral blood or thyroid tissue (not recorded which). CDR3 sequence: CSGNAGGWNEQYF. The CDR3 DNA reads as TGCAGTGGAAATGCGGGAGGCTGGAACGAGCAGTACTTC.